Each of the 11 T cell receptor beta chains below was sequenced from the same sample in a study of blood T cells in healthy people across ages. Next came a second PCR, run for about 7 to 12 cycles, which used a sample-barcoded 5' primer along with a J-beta primer mix. In TCRdb, the 5' RACE reads were re-called with MiXCR into one record per CDR3 protein. Of 1.6 million or so distinct CDR3 sequences in the sample, around 36% are singletons; the top ten hold about 11%. What was sequenced was blood. Receptor source: a woman aged 25 to 45 in good health.

V and J are TRBV7-8 and TRBJ1-2; tentative D call: TRBD1 (5 bases). V was cut by 4 bases and J by 5 bases, with 20 bases left in between. The germline gives CDR1 SGHVS, CDR2 FQNEAQ. The CDR3 is made up of 16 amino acids. CDR3 loop: CASSWRGGQVEYGYTF. The CDR3 DNA reads as TGTGCCAGCAGCTGGAGGGGAGGTCAGGTAGAATATGGCTACACCTTC. Complete variable domain (other parts from reference TRBV7-8 and TRBJ1-2): GAGVSQSPRYKVAKRGQDVALRCDPISGHVSLFWYQQALGQGPEFLTYFQNEAQLDKSGLPSDRFFAERPEGSVSTLKIQRTQQEDSAVYLCASSWRGGQVEYGYTFGSGTRLTVV.

This rearrangement joins TRBV29-1 to TRBJ1-1; D uncertain. The CDR3 runs to 10 residues. The ends were cut back, 4 bases at V and 8 bases at J, with 8 bases in the middle. Germline CDR1 and CDR2: SQVTM and ANQGSEA. In DNA form, the CDR3 reads TGCAGCGTTGGGGCCCACGAAGCTTTCTTT. Translated: CSVGAHEAFF.

As concerns this clonotype: One end of the junction is discordant with germline, which a read error may explain. The chain joins TRBV4-1 to TRBJ1-1; D unresolved. The germline V gene encodes CDR1 MGHRA and CDR2 YSYEKL. This CDR3 has 15 amino acids. The CDR3 here is CAGSQGSAPNTEAFF. CDR3 in DNA: TGCGCCGGCAGCCAAGGATCGGCACCGAACACTGAAGCTTTCTTT.

The V and J genes are TRBV12-3 or TRBV12-4 and TRBJ2-3; TRBD1 agrees at 7 bases. V was pared by 7 bases and J by 5 bases, with 9 bases of the junction left unmatched. The CDR3 runs 14 residues. The CDR3 here is CASTKGAGRDTQYF. In nucleotides, the CDR3 is TGTGCCAGCACTAAGGGGGCAGGGCGAGATACGCAGTATTTT.

V is TRBV4-2 and J is TRBJ2-3; D is unresolved. This CDR3 contains 17 residues. The V end was cut by 1 base, the J end by 1 base, with 15 bases between. Germline V CDR1 and CDR2: LGHNA, YNFKEQ. The CDR3 sequence is CASSQGRAAMGTDTQYF. Written as DNA, the CDR3 is TGTGCCAGCAGCCAAGGTCGCGCGGCGATGGGCACAGATACGCAGTATTTT.

This clonotype was detected only a few times. This chain connects TRBV2 to TRBJ2-3; TRBD2 matches 8 bases. This CDR3 contains 15 residues. V lost 8 bases, J lost 3 bases, and 10 bases stayed unmatched. The germline V gene encodes CDR1 SNHLY and CDR2 FYNNEI. As DNA, the CDR3 is TGTGCCAGCCGGGGGGGCCCGTCTGGAACAGATACGCAGTATTTT. Translated, it gives CASRGGPSGTDTQYF.

Turning to this clonotype: A much more abundant neighbour one base away suggests this may be a read error. The genes are TRBV20-1 and TRBJ1-2, with 9 bases identical to TRBD1. Germline CDR1 DFQATT, CDR2 SNEGSKA (reference sequence). The CDR3 extends over 11 amino acids. The CDR3 sequence: CSARTGEGFTF. The CDR3 coding sequence is TGCAGTGCCCGGACAGGGGAAGGCTTCACCTTC.

The chain combines TRBV5-1 with TRBJ2-2; 7 bases fit TRBD1. Germline CDR1 and CDR2: SGHRS and YFSETQ. V lost 2 bases, J lost 7 bases, and 11 bases stayed unmatched. There are 16 residues in the CDR3. The CDR3 here is CASSFRQGQSVGELFF. DNA of the CDR3: TGCGCCAGCAGCTTCCGACAGGGTCAGAGCGTCGGGGAGCTGTTTTTT. The whole variable domain, remainder taken from reference TRBV5-1 and TRBJ2-2, is KAGVTQTPRYLIKTRGQQVTLSCSPISGHRSVSWYQQTPGQGLQFLFEYFSETQRNKGNFPGRFSGRQFSNSRSEMNVSTLELGDSALYLCASSFRQGQSVGELFFGEGSRLTVL.

J is TRBJ1-5 and V is TRBV20-1; D is possibly TRBD1 (6 bases). This CDR3 has 16 residues. Germline assignment: CDR1 DFQATT and CDR2 SNEGSKA (reference sequence). V lost 3 bases and J lost 4, with 19 bases in between. The CDR3 spells CSASQQGRSPNQPQHF. CDR3 bases: TGCAGTGCTAGTCAACAGGGTCGCTCACCTAATCAGCCCCAGCATTTT.

This clonotype was seen repeatedly, ten times or more. The rearrangement links TRBV10-3 to TRBJ2-1; possibly TRBD2 for D (6 bases). The CDR3 is made up of 15 amino acids. Germline V CDR1 and CDR2: ENHRY, SYGVKD. The V end lost 3 bases, the J end lost 5 bases, and 14 bases lay between the germline ends. The CDR3 sequence is CAISDRDSGNNEQFF. Here the CDR3 DNA reads TGTGCCATCAGTGATCGGGATAGCGGTAACAATGAGCAGTTCTTC.

This clonotype was counted between two and nine times. As DNA, the CDR3 is TGCGCCAGCAGCCCTGGAGCTAGCGGGGTTTATGAGCAGTTCTTC. The encoded protein is CASSPGASGVYEQFF. The rearrangement joins TRBV4-1 to TRBJ2-1; 9 bases map to TRBD2. The CDR3 has 15 amino acids. The trim removed 4 bases at V and 8 bases at J, leaving 9 bases unmatched. CDR1 MGHRA and CDR2 YSYEKL come from the germline V gene.